A selection of T cell receptor beta chains follows, all from one sample in a study of control samples from healthy donors and cancer patients. The repertoire was sequenced with immunoSEQ multiplex PCR; TCRdb's copy has only in-frame clones and lacks some. The sample consists of some 130,000 clones, approximately 90% of them appearing once. The sample taken for sequencing was blood. These TCRs come from a woman in her fifties or sixties in good health. Both conserved end residues are part of each CDR3. D genes are given only for firm matches.

d_call	cdr3_length	v_call	j_call	cdr3_nt	cdr3_aa
.	14	TRBV6-1	TRBJ2-7	TGTGCCAGCAGTGAGAGGCGCCACTCCTACGAGCAGTACTTC	CASSERRHSYEQYF
.	13	TRBV15	TRBJ1-2	TGTGCCACCAGCAGAGTGTGGTCGGATGGCTACACCTTC	CATSRVWSDGYTF
TRBD1	15	TRBV5-1	TRBJ2-7	TGCGCCAGCAGCTTGGTCCCGGGACAGAGCTACGAGCAGTACTTC	CASSLVPGQSYEQYF
.	10	TRBV18	TRBJ2-3	TGTGCCAGCTCGGATAATACGCAGTATTTT	CASSDNTQYF
.	13	TRBV29-1	TRBJ1-3	TGCAGCGCAGAGGTCGGCTCTGGAAACACCATATATTTT	CSAEVGSGNTIYF
TRBD1	14	TRBV6-6	TRBJ2-7	TGTGCCAGCAGTTCCTCACAGGGGGGCGACGAGCAGTACTTC	CASSSSQGGDEQYF
TRBD1	16	TRBV30	TRBJ1-4	TGTGCCTGGAGCAACGGAGGGACAGGGCGTAATGAAAAACTGTTTTTT	CAWSNGGTGRNEKLFF
.	13	TRBV27	TRBJ1-2	TGTGCCAGCAGAAACCCCGCTAACTATGGCTACACCTTC	CASRNPANYGYTF
.	13	TRBV30	TRBJ2-5	TGTGCCTGGAGTGTCCAGTACCAAGAGACCCAGTACTTC	CAWSVQYQETQYF
.	14	TRBV3-1/TRBV3-2	TRBJ1-5	TGTGCCAGCAGCCAGACCGATAGCAATCAGCCCCAGCATTTT	CASSQTDSNQPQHF